This TCR beta chain was identified during a study of blood T cells in healthy people across ages. A sample-barcoded 5' primer and a J-beta primer mix were used in a second PCR of roughly 7 to 11 cycles. TCRdb called the 5' RACE reads again in MiXCR, with one record for every CDR3 protein. The sample has roughly 800,000 distinct CDR3 sequences, roughly 25% seen once. Study-level results: Donor CMV status was unknown, possibly confounding expanded clonotype changes.

As for this clonotype: Its antigen is unknown.

These data also featured in a second study, about T cells of mothers and their children.

The sequenced sample consisted of blood. The TCR originated in a boy younger than 18 in good health.

CDR3 in DNA: TGTGCCAGCAGGGGAGGGGGTCTCCACGAGCAGTACTTC. The encoded protein is CASRGGGLHEQYF. This sequence joins TRBV28 and TRBJ2-5, with D tentatively TRBD2 (7 bases). The J call is uncertain, as TRBJ2-7 better fits the DNA end. The CDR3 is made up of 13 amino acids. Germline values: CDR1 MDHEN, CDR2 SYDVKM.